The 9 T cell receptor beta chains listed next were all sequenced from one sample in a study of CD4+ T cells in melanoma (dated by TCRdb to the early 2020s). The library was generated by the immunoSEQ multiplex PCR assay. TCRdb holds this immuneACCESS table with in-frame rearrangements only. Some clones are missing; in checked studies, unresolved V genes explain under half, and the rest has no known cause. For this sample there are about 140,000 clones; around nine tenths appear just once. The ten largest clonotypes hold about 1.6% of the sample. These receptors were collected from a human donor with melanoma.

The V call is TRBV6-6, the J call TRBJ1-5, with 9 bases matching TRBD1. The V and J ends lost 5 bases and 4 bases, in that order; junction bases with no gene match: 3. The CDR3 contains 14 residues. Germline-derived CDR1 and CDR2 are MNHNY and SVGAGI (reference sequence). CDR3 coding DNA: TGTGCCAGCAGTCGGACAGGGGATAATCAGCCCCAGCATTTT. The encoded protein is CASSRTGDNQPQHF.

The CDR3 coding sequence is TGTGCCAGCTCGCCAAACGACAGGGTGGGTACTGAAGCTTTCTTT. Translation gives CASSPNDRVGTEAFF. This sequence joins TRBV18 and TRBJ1-1, with 7 bases fitting TRBD1. The CDR3 is 15 amino acids. Losses at the gene ends were 6 bases for V and 5 bases for J; bases not matched to a gene: 12. Germline-derived CDR1 and CDR2 are KGHSH and LQKENI.

The chain links TRBV5-1 to TRBJ2-4; D is possibly TRBD2 (5 bases). The CDR3 has 14 residues. V shed 5 bases and J shed 8 bases, with 17 bases lying between them. Germline V lookup: CDR1 SGHRS, CDR2 YFSETQ. The CDR3 region is CASRPEKGVDIQYF. The DNA for the CDR3 is TGCGCCAGCAGACCCGAAAAGGGAGTTGACATTCAGTACTTC. The full variable domain, its missing parts supplied by reference TRBV5-1 and TRBJ2-4, is KAGVTQTPRYLIKTRGQQVTLSCSPISGHRSVSWYQQTPGQGLQFLFEYFSETQRNKGNFPGRFSGRQFSNSRSEMNVSTLELGDSALYLCASRPEKGVDIQYFGAGTRLSVL.

This clone has a single count. The chain employs TRBV5-1 and TRBJ2-1, with 10 positions matching TRBD2. The J segment lost 6 bases and the V segment lost 0 bases, leaving 3 bases of the junction unmatched. CDR3 length: 15 amino acids. Germline CDR1 is SGHRS and CDR2 is YFSETQ. CDR3 in amino acids: CASSLVSGGPNEQFF. DNA for the CDR3: TGCGCCAGCAGCTTGGTTAGCGGGGGGCCCAATGAGCAGTTCTTC.

J is TRBJ1-5 and V is TRBV27; 12 nucleotides align to TRBD1. This CDR3 is 18 amino acids long. Germline V gives CDR1 MNHEY, CDR2 SMNVEV (reference sequence). The junction had 10 bases not matched to a gene; V was cut back by 5 bases and J by 2 bases. CDR3 amino acids: CASSHTGTGGARNQPQHF. The CDR3 region has the DNA TGTGCCAGCAGTCACACCGGGACAGGGGGCGCGCGCAATCAGCCCCAGCATTTT.

The chain joins TRBV15 to TRBJ2-7; D unclear. Trimming removed 3 bases at V and 5 bases at J, with 8 bases between. The germline V gene encodes CDR1 LNHNV and CDR2 YYDKDF (reference sequence). The CDR3 totals 12 residues. CDR3 coding DNA: TGTGCCACCAGCAGCGACAAAAACGAGCAGTACTTC. Protein product: CATSSDKNEQYF.

This chain joins TRBV7-8 and TRBJ1-1; no definite D call. The CDR3 consists of 14 residues. Trimming stripped 1 base from V and 0 bases from J, with 6 bases between. The germline V gene has CDR1 SGHVS and CDR2 FQNEAQ. The CDR3 sequence: CASSLVQVNTEAFF. The CDR3 DNA sequence: TGTGCCAGCAGCTTAGTTCAGGTGAACACTGAAGCTTTCTTT.

The chain combines TRBV6-4 with TRBJ2-3; D possibly corresponds to TRBD1 (9 bases). CDR1 and CDR2 from the germline V gene are MRHNA and SNTAGT. The V gene lost 6 bases and the J gene lost 4 bases, with 20 bases spanning the gap. The CDR3 covers 16 residues. CDR3 sequence reads: CASSLAGTGSSDTQYF. DNA of the CDR3: TGTGCCAGCAGCTTAGCGGGGACAGGGAGCTCAGATACGCAGTATTTT.

The J gene is TRBJ1-2, the V gene TRBV7-3; 9 nucleotides line up with TRBD1. CDR1 is SGHTA and CDR2 is FQGTGA in the germline V gene. CDR3 length equals 13 residues. Trimming at V came to 4 bases and at J to 8 bases, leaving 5 bases not matched to a gene. The CDR3, as DNA: TGTGCCAGCAGCTCAGGACAGGGGTACGGCTACACCTTC. The encoded protein is CASSSGQGYGYTF.